Listed here are 8 T cell receptor beta chains from one sample, sequenced in a study of response to subunit inactivated influenza vaccine. TCRdb fed the RT-PCR reads into MiXCR, producing one record per CDR3 protein. The sample lists about 310,000 distinct CDR3 sequences, 20% to 25% occurring once. The material was PBMCs from blood, obtained approximately 22 months after vaccination. Receptor source: a man between 50 and 69 years old who received an inactivated influenza vaccine.

In this sample, this clonotype turned up a few times. The chain couples TRBV28 to TRBJ2-3; 8 bases fit TRBD1. The trim removed 7 bases at V and 2 bases at J, leaving 11 bases unmatched. Germline values: CDR1 MDHEN, CDR2 SYDVKM. The CDR3 has 16 amino acids. The CDR3: CASNSNRDRFTDTQYF. CDR3 DNA sequence: TGTGCCAGCAACTCGAACCGGGACAGGTTCACAGATACGCAGTATTTT.

The chain joins TRBV20-1 to TRBJ2-5, with 12 positions matching TRBD2. The junction had 5 bases not matched to a gene; V was cut back by 1 base and J by 5 bases. Per the germline V gene, CDR1 is DFQATT and CDR2 is SNEGSKA (reference sequence). The CDR3 totals 15 residues. DNA of the CDR3: TGCAGTGCTAGAGCGGCTAGCGGGGGGGCGGAGACCCAGTACTTC. Encoded protein: CSARAASGGAETQYF.

This chain connects TRBV5-5 to TRBJ1-2; D is unresolved. Germline V gene data show CDR1 as SGHKS and CDR2 as YYEKEE (reference sequence). This CDR3 is built from 13 residues. Trimming stripped 0 bases from V and 7 bases from J, with 10 bases between. CDR3 coding DNA: TGTGCCAGCAGCTTGGTCATCCATGGTGGCTACACCTTC. Amino acids: CASSLVIHGGYTF.

The chain uses TRBV7-2 and TRBJ2-3; D is perhaps TRBD2 (5 bases). Looked up from germline, CDR1 is SGHTA and CDR2 is FQGNSA. This CDR3 contains 12 residues. V was trimmed by 7 bases and J by 5 bases, leaving 10 bases between them. CDR3 DNA: TGTGCCAGCAAAATAGCGCTAGATACGCAGTATTTT. It encodes CASKIALDTQYF.

V usage is TRBV6-1 and J usage is TRBJ2-7; TRBD2 is a possible D gene (5 bases). This CDR3 contains 15 residues. In germline, CDR1 is MNHNS, CDR2 SASEGT. V shed 5 bases and J shed 2 bases, with 16 bases lying between them. CDR3 nucleotide sequence: TGTGCCAGCAGTCAACTAGGTACCGCCGCCTACGAGCAGTACTTC. It specifies CASSQLGTAAYEQYF.

This clonotype has a count of ten or more. The V and J genes are TRBV2 and TRBJ1-5, with a tentative D call TRBD1 (5 bases). V was clipped by 1 base and J by 2 bases, with 6 bases between them. Looked up from germline, CDR1 is SNHLY and CDR2 is FYNNEI. The CDR3 sequence is 14 residues long. Here the CDR3 DNA reads TGTGCCAGCAGTGAAGAAGGGGGCAATCAGCCCCAGCATTTT. Its translation is CASSEEGGNQPQHF.

The gene calls are TRBV4-1 and TRBJ1-4, with 8 bases lining up with TRBD1. Trimming at V came to 3 bases and at J to 8 bases, leaving 5 bases not matched to a gene. CDR3 size: 14 residues. From germline, CDR1 is MGHRA and CDR2 YSYEKL. The CDR3 protein is CASSQTGAEEKLFF. Here the CDR3 DNA reads TGCGCCAGCAGCCAGACAGGGGCGGAGGAAAAACTGTTTTTT.

This rearrangement joins TRBV5-1 to TRBJ2-7, with D perhaps being TRBD1 or TRBD2 (7 bases each). Germline V lookup: CDR1 SGHRS, CDR2 YFSETQ. V was pared by 4 bases and J by 3 bases, with 17 bases between. The CDR3 contains 15 residues. CDR3 in DNA: TGCGCCAGCAGCAAGCGGGACAGTCCCCTCTACGAGCAGTACTTC. Translated: CASSKRDSPLYEQYF.